This T cell receptor beta chain was captured by sequencing in a study of patients and donors after allogeneic stem cell transplantation. The V gene end was trimmed by 4 bases and the J gene end by 7 bases; junction bases not matched to a gene: 6. The germline V gene has CDR1 LNHDA and CDR2 SQIVND (reference sequence). There are 15 residues in the CDR3. MiXCR was run by TCRdb on the RT-PCR reads, yielding one entry per CDR3 protein. The repertoire holds approximately 200,000 distinct CDR3 sequences, over 30% seen once, with around a tenth in the top ten. This TCR was recovered from a human donor who was either an allogeneic HSCT recipient or a stem cell or donor lymphocyte infusion donor (not recorded which). It is not recorded whose cells these are; they may come from a transplant donor. The chain joins TRBV19 to TRBJ1-6; TRBD1 aligns across 8 bases. The sequencing input was blood, either unsorted or a sorted T cell fraction (not recorded which). The CDR3 bases are TGTGCCAGTAGTACGAGACAGGGGCGGAATTCACCCCTCCACTTT. Protein sequence: CASSTRQGRNSPLHF.